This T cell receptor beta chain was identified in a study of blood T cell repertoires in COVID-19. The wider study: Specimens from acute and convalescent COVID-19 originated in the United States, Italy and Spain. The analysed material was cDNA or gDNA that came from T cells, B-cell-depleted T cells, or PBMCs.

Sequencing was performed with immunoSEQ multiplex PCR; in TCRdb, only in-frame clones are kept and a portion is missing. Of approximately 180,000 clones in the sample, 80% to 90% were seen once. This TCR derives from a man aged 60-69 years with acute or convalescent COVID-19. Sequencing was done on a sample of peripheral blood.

This CDR3 is CVTTRDTEAFF. DNA for the CDR3: TGTGTCACTACGCGGGACACTGAAGCTTTCTTT. The chain uses TRBV28 and TRBJ1-1; D is ambiguous. Germline V lookup: CDR1 MDHEN, CDR2 SYDVKM. The CDR3 is made up of 11 amino acids.